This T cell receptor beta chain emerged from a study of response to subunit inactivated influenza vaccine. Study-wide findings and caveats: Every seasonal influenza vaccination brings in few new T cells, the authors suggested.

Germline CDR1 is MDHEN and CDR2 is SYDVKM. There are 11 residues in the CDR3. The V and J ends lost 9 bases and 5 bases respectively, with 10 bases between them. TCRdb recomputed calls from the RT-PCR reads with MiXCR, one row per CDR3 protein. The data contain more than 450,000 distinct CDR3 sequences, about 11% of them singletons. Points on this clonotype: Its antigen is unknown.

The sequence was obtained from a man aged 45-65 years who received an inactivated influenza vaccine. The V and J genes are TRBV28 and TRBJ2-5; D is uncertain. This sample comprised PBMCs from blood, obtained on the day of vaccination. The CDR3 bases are TGTGCCAGTTTAGGATTCGAGACCCAGTACTTC. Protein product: CASLGFETQYF.